This section outlines one T cell receptor beta chain sequence together with its context. This entry belongs to a study of OX40 agonist ivuxolimab in advanced cancers. About the study: With ivuxolimab, an agonistic anti-OX40 (CD134) antibody, patients were treated. Three patients responded partially, comprising one with hepatocellular carcinoma and two with cutaneous melanoma. Past anti-PD-1, anti-PD-L1 or anti-CTLA-4 therapy was accepted, and around 40% had received some.

Profiled with immunoSEQ multiplex PCR; TCRdb holds only in-frame clones, not every one. Here the sample spans some 100,000 clones, 90% to 95% being singletons. The V gene's germline CDR1 is SGHVS and CDR2 FQNEAQ. Trimming left V 5 bases short and J 6 bases short, with 10 bases between. This CDR3 has 12 residues. This receptor was obtained from an adult with an advanced solid tumor such as melanoma, head and neck, liver or kidney cancer. The specimen comprised CD4+ or CD8+ T cells sorted from blood, sampled in a trial of the OX40 agonist ivuxolimab. The rearrangement joins TRBV7-8 to TRBJ1-1; D unresolved. The CDR3 sequence is CASSPDRAEAFF. The CDR3 nucleotides read TGTGCCAGCAGCCCCGATAGGGCTGAAGCTTTCTTT.